This T cell receptor (beta chain) was recorded in a study of blood T cells in healthy people across ages. Alongside a J-beta primer mix, a sample-barcoded 5' primer served in a second PCR lasting about 7 to 11 cycles. TCRdb independently ran MiXCR on the 5' RACE reads; one entry per CDR3 protein. The sample lists under 950,000 distinct CDR3 sequences; about a fifth were seen once. Germline CDR1 MNHEY, CDR2 SVGAGI. The J segment lost 11 bases and the V segment lost 5 bases, leaving 12 bases of the junction unmatched. CDR3 length: 15 residues. Material: blood. V usage is TRBV6-5 and J usage is TRBJ2-5, with TRBD1 matching over 12 bases. The sequence was obtained from a man in his sixties or seventies in good health. The CDR3 coding sequence is TGTGCCAGCAGTCTTACGGGGACAGGGGGCTACGGGCAGTACTTC. Encoded protein: CASSLTGTGGYGQYF.